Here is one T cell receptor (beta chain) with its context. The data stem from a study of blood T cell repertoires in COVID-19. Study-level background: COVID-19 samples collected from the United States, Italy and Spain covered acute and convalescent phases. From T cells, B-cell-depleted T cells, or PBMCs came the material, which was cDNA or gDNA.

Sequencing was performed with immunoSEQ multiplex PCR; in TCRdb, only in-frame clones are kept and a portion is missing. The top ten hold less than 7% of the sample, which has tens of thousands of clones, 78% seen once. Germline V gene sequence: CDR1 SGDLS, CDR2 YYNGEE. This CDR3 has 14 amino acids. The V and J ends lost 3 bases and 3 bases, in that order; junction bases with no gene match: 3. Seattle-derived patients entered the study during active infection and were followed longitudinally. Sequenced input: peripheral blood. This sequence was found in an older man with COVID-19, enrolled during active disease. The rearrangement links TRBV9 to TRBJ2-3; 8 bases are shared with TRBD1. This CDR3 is CASSDDRGTDTQYF. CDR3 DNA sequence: TGTGCCAGCAGCGACGACAGGGGTACAGATACGCAGTATTTT.